This entry lists 2 T cell receptor beta chains sequenced from one sample in a study of spatial heterogeneity in lung cancer (dated by TCRdb to the late 2010s). Summary of the overall study and its limitations: The tumor nonsynonymous mutation count correlated with the number of expanded alpha and beta TCRs within the tumor.

Libraries came from 5' RACE. The run used a NextSeq 500. TCRdb reanalyzed the raw reads on its own, using fastp at Q25 for trimming and MiXCR for clone calling, and kept in-frame beta chains. Every entry covers one CDR3 protein and lists the most common genes and DNA from its rows. In this sample the table shows about 100,000 distinct CDR3 sequences, about 4.6% of which occur a single time. 21% of the sample goes to the ten largest clones. These TCRs' antigens remain unknown. What this sample's time point label stands for: sample taken at primary tumor resection. This specimen consisted of lung tumor tissue, obtained at surgery. The receptors derive from a male donor with early-stage non-small cell lung cancer.

This clonotype was recorded many times. The chain carries TRBV29-1 and TRBJ2-7; 7 nucleotides match TRBD1. CDR1 is SQVTM, CDR2 ANQGSEA, per germline. V shed 4 bases and J 4 bases; nucleotides not matched to a gene: 7. The CDR3 length is 13 residues. The CDR3 DNA follows: TGCAGCGTTGCGACAGGGACCCATTACGAGCAGTACTTC. Protein sequence: CSVATGTHYEQYF.

This clonotype came up many times. The chain joins TRBV28 to TRBJ2-7, with no clear D. The germline V and J ends were trimmed by 2 bases and 2 bases, with 10 bases remaining between them. Germline assignment: CDR1 MDHEN and CDR2 SYDVKM. This CDR3 contains 14 residues. The CDR3 DNA reads TGTGCCAGCAGTTTACAGGATTCGACCTACGAGCAGTACTTC. Its translation is CASSLQDSTYEQYF. Based on the CDR3 plus reference TRBV28 and TRBJ2-7, the full variable domain is DVKVTQSSRYLVKRTGEKVFLECVQDMDHENMFWYRQDPGLGLRLIYFSYDVKMKEKGDIPEGYSVSREKKERFSLILESASTNQTSMYLCASSLQDSTYEQYFGPGTRLTVT.